The rows below give T cell receptor beta chains drawn from one sample of a study of identical twins. TCRdb fed the 5' RACE reads into MiXCR, producing one record per CDR3 protein. The sample has 500,000 to 650,000 distinct CDR3 sequences; 7.1% are singletons. This sample was shared with a second study, whose subject was yellow fever vaccine responses in identical twins.

The sequenced material came from PBMCs. The receptors stem from a woman aged 18-29 years in good health. Each CDR3 is given with its conserved first and last residue. Each record gives: V gene, J gene, CDR3 protein.

v_gene: TRBV5-1; j_gene: TRBJ2-1; CDR3aa: CASSSPNRDAYNEQFF
v_gene: TRBV29-1; j_gene: TRBJ2-1; CDR3aa: CSVEDPDRGSYNEQFF
v_gene: TRBV28; j_gene: TRBJ1-1; CDR3aa: CASSLGAGSTRREAFF
v_gene: TRBV10-3; j_gene: TRBJ1-2; CDR3aa: CAISEGGAYGYTF
v_gene: TRBV27; j_gene: TRBJ2-5; CDR3aa: CASKKTGGSETQYF
v_gene: TRBV24-1; j_gene: TRBJ2-7; CDR3aa: CATSDSSGVVHEQYF
v_gene: TRBV9; j_gene: TRBJ1-1; CDR3aa: CASSPGGFVYTEAFF
v_gene: TRBV18; j_gene: TRBJ2-3; CDR3aa: CASSLRAETTDTQYF
v_gene: TRBV6-5; j_gene: TRBJ1-1; CDR3aa: CASSYSRGRSDEAFF
v_gene: TRBV5-5; j_gene: TRBJ2-1; CDR3aa: CASSLQGRSYNEQFF
v_gene: TRBV20-1; j_gene: TRBJ2-3; CDR3aa: CSADRDTQYF
v_gene: TRBV12-3/TRBV12-4; j_gene: TRBJ2-7; CDR3aa: CASSYQQSSYEQYF
v_gene: TRBV7-9; j_gene: TRBJ2-1; CDR3aa: CASTEAGGEQFF
v_gene: TRBV5-1; j_gene: TRBJ1-1; CDR3aa: CASSLAQGGTTEAFF
v_gene: TRBV7-9; j_gene: TRBJ2-5; CDR3aa: CASSLLLAGAETQYF
v_gene: TRBV3-1; j_gene: TRBJ1-4; CDR3aa: CASSPRQGREKLFF
v_gene: TRBV24-1; j_gene: TRBJ2-5; CDR3aa: CATSDFRRGQQETQYF
v_gene: TRBV12-3/TRBV12-4; j_gene: TRBJ1-5; CDR3aa: CASSQTQGQPQHF
v_gene: TRBV12-3/TRBV12-4; j_gene: TRBJ2-2; CDR3aa: CASSLGDTTGELFF
v_gene: TRBV5-1; j_gene: TRBJ2-5; CDR3aa: CASSLEGPVGETQYF
v_gene: TRBV10-3; j_gene: TRBJ2-1; CDR3aa: CAISESGQGVYNEQFF
v_gene: TRBV29-1; j_gene: TRBJ2-5; CDR3aa: CSVGRGTGLAEETQYF
v_gene: TRBV10-2; j_gene: TRBJ2-1; CDR3aa: CASSGLLLAGSGTHNEQFF
v_gene: TRBV7-2; j_gene: TRBJ2-7; CDR3aa: CASRGTPYEQYF
v_gene: TRBV24-1; j_gene: TRBJ2-4; CDR3aa: CATSDQRDKNIQYF
v_gene: TRBV5-1; j_gene: TRBJ2-1; CDR3aa: CASSLDGTYKEQFF
v_gene: TRBV20-1; j_gene: TRBJ2-3; CDR3aa: CSARDGLAGGGTDTQYF
v_gene: TRBV12-3/TRBV12-4; j_gene: TRBJ2-7; CDR3aa: CASSFKGLATYEQYF
v_gene: TRBV11-3; j_gene: TRBJ1-1; CDR3aa: CASTPEGTEAFF
v_gene: TRBV12-3/TRBV12-4; j_gene: TRBJ2-2; CDR3aa: CASSFAENTGELFF
v_gene: TRBV28; j_gene: TRBJ2-2; CDR3aa: CASITNTGELFF
v_gene: TRBV11-2; j_gene: TRBJ1-2; CDR3aa: CASSLVNLGQIYGYTF
v_gene: TRBV6-1; j_gene: TRBJ1-1; CDR3aa: CATWTGQDTEAFF
v_gene: TRBV5-1; j_gene: TRBJ1-1; CDR3aa: CASSLYPQKDIYQGTEAFF
v_gene: TRBV27; j_gene: TRBJ2-7; CDR3aa: CASSLARSYEQYF
v_gene: TRBV29-1; j_gene: TRBJ1-1; CDR3aa: CSVAYGGSTEAFF
v_gene: TRBV27; j_gene: TRBJ2-3; CDR3aa: CASSSDTYTDTQYF
v_gene: TRBV4-1; j_gene: TRBJ2-5; CDR3aa: CASSQVGLAGLQETQYF
v_gene: TRBV28; j_gene: TRBJ2-2; CDR3aa: CASSLFDYWAGELFF
v_gene: TRBV29-1; j_gene: TRBJ1-2; CDR3aa: CSVDTQTDYGYTF
v_gene: TRBV27; j_gene: TRBJ2-5; CDR3aa: CASSWGLAGSETQYF
v_gene: TRBV6-2/TRBV6-3; j_gene: TRBJ2-1; CDR3aa: CASSSPPGTGNNEQFF
v_gene: TRBV20-1; j_gene: TRBJ2-3; CDR3aa: CSASPGFTDTQYF
v_gene: TRBV6-2/TRBV6-3; j_gene: TRBJ2-7; CDR3aa: CASKNGASASYEQYF
v_gene: TRBV7-2; j_gene: TRBJ2-1; CDR3aa: CASSLSGGRDEQFF
v_gene: TRBV5-1; j_gene: TRBJ2-7; CDR3aa: CASSLVTAYEQYF
v_gene: TRBV20-1; j_gene: TRBJ2-3; CDR3aa: CSARVRLAGSDTQYF
v_gene: TRBV10-1; j_gene: TRBJ2-3; CDR3aa: CASSEDNTQYF
v_gene: TRBV27; j_gene: TRBJ2-7; CDR3aa: CASRALGVYEQYF
v_gene: TRBV20-1; j_gene: TRBJ1-6; CDR3aa: CSARGGQGGSLFFNSPLHF
v_gene: TRBV2; j_gene: TRBJ2-1; CDR3aa: CASSETPLAQRGNNEQFF
v_gene: TRBV4-2; j_gene: TRBJ2-1; CDR3aa: CASSQVGGSPEQFF
v_gene: TRBV5-1; j_gene: TRBJ2-7; CDR3aa: CASSSGQYTILSYEQYF